This T cell receptor (beta chain) was recorded in a study of T cells in Graves' hyperthyroidism and ophthalmopathy. Amplified TCR beta CDR3 regions derived from RNA transcripts. A first-round RT-PCR of the TCR CDR3 used the HTBI primer set. TCRdb analysed the multiplex PCR reads with MiXCR anew, one entry per CDR3 protein. The table has about 770,000 distinct CDR3 sequences, approximately 18% seen once. Germline CDR1 SEHNR, CDR2 FQNEAQ (reference sequence). This CDR3 has 16 residues. V was pared by 4 bases and J by 3 bases, with 18 bases between. The V call is TRBV7-9, the J call TRBJ1-2, with a possible D match to TRBD1 (5 bases). The sequence derives from a woman aged 50 to 60 with Graves' hyperthyroidism that later progressed to Graves' ophthalmopathy. Sequenced sample: blood. The CDR3, as DNA: TGTGCCAGCAGCTCAGAGGGTGCGGGGGGATACTATGGCTACACCTTC. Its protein product is CASSSEGAGGYYGYTF. Supplemented by reference TRBV7-9 and TRBJ1-2, the full variable domain reads DTGVSQNPRHKITKRGQNVTFRCDPISEHNRLYWYRQTLGQGPEFLTYFQNEAQLEKSRLLSDRFSAERPKGSFSTLEIQRTEQGDSAMYLCASSSEGAGGYYGYTFGSGTRLTVV.